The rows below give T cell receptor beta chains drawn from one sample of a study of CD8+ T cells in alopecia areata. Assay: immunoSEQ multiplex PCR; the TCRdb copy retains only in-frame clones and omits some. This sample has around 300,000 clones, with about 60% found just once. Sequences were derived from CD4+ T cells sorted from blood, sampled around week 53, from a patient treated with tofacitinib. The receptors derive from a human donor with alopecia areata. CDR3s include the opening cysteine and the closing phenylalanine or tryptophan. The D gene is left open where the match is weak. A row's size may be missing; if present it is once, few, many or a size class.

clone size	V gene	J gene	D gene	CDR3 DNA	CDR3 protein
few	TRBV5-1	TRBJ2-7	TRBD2	TGCGCCAGCAGCGAGGGACTAGCGGGGGTTAGCTCCTACGAGCAGTACTTC	CASSEGLAGVSSYEQYF
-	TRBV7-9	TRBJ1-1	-	TGTGCCGGCCAGCCTATAGGCCCTGAAGCTTTCTTT	CAGQPIGPEAFF
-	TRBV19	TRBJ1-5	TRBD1	TGTGCCAGTAGTCCTGGACAGGGTTGGGAGAATCAGCCCCAGCATTTT	CASSPGQGWENQPQHF
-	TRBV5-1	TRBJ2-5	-	TGCGCCAGCAGCGTCACAGTCCAAGAGACCCAGTACTTC	CASSVTVQETQYF
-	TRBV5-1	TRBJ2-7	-	TGCGCCAGCAGCATAGACTACGAGCAGTACTTC	CASSIDYEQYF
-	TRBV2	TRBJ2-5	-	TGTGCCAGCAGTGAAAGGTTGGGGGGCGAGACCCAGTACTTC	CASSERLGGETQYF
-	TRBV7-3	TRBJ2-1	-	TGTGCCAGCAGCTTTACCGGGGGATACAATGAGCAGTTCTTC	CASSFTGGYNEQFF
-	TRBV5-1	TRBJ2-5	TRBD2	TGCGCCAGCAGCGTAGCCGGGACTAGACAAGAGACCCAGTACTTC	CASSVAGTRQETQYF
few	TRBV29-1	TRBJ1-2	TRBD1	TGCAGCGACCACGACAGGGACTATGGCTACACCTTC	CSDHDRDYGYTF
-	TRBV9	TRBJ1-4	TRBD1	TGTGCCAGCAGCGTAGCCGGCGGCGTGGGGGCAGGGGGTAATGAAAAACTGTTTTTT	CASSVAGGVGAGGNEKLFF
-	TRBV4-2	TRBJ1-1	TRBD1	TGTGCCAGCAGCCAAGTGGGACAGGGGTACGAAGCTTTCTTT	CASSQVGQGYEAFF
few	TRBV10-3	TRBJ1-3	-	TGTGCCATCACAGCAGGAAACACCATATATTTT	CAITAGNTIYF
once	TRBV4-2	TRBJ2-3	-	TGTGCCAGCAGCCAAGAGAACACAGATACGCAGTATTTT	CASSQENTDTQYF
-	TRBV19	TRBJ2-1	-	TGTGCCAGTAGTAAGGGACGTGGGCAGTTCTTC	CASSKGRGQFF
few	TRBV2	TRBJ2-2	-	TGTGCCAGCGGAAGTTACCGGGAGCTGTTTTTT	CASGSYRELFF
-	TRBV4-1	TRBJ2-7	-	TGCGCCAGCAGCCAAGACCCGACAGGACACTCCTACGAGCAGTACTTC	CASSQDPTGHSYEQYF
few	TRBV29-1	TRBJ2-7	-	TGCAGCGTCGGGACGGGAAGGGAGCAGTACTTC	CSVGTGREQYF
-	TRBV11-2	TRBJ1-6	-	TGTGCCAGCACCTTCACGAGGTTTTCACCCCTCCACTTT	CASTFTRFSPLHF
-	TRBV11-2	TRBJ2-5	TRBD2	TGTGCCAGCAGCTTCGCGGGGGGACCGAGAAAAGAGACCCAGTACTTC	CASSFAGGPRKETQYF
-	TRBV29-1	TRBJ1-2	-	TGCAGCGTTGTCGGACAGTATGAGGGCGGCTACACCTTC	CSVVGQYEGGYTF
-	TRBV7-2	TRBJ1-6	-	TGTGCCAGCAGCCCCCGGGAGTCCATTCGCCCCCTCCACTTT	CASSPRESIRPLHF
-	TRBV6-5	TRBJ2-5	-	TGTGCCAGCAGTTCCCCCGAGACCCAGTACTTC	CASSSPETQYF
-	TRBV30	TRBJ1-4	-	TGTGCGATGAGTGCAACTAATGAAAAACTGTTTTTT	CAMSATNEKLFF
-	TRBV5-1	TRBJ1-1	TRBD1	TGCGCCAGCAGCTTGATGGGACAGGGGGCCTTGAACACTGAAGCTTTCTTT	CASSLMGQGALNTEAFF
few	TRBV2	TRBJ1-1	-	TGTGCCAGCAGTTTGGTAACTGAAGCTTTCTTT	CASSLVTEAFF
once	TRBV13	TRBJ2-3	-	TGTGCCAGCAGCCTCCGGGGCAGCACAGATACGCAGTATTTT	CASSLRGSTDTQYF
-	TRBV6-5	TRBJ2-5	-	TGTGCCAGCAGTTACTCGGGTCGGGAGACCCAGTACTTC	CASSYSGRETQYF
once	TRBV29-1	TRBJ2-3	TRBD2	TGCAGCGCCCTGGGGCTAGCGGGGACTAGCACAGATACGCAGTATTTT	CSALGLAGTSTDTQYF
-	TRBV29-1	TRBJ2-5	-	TGCAGCGCCCTAGCTGGTGAGACCCAGTACTTC	CSALAGETQYF
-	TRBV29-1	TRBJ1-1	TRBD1	TGCAGCGGAAACAGGGGAAACACTGAAGCTTTCTTT	CSGNRGNTEAFF
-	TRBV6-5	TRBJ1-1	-	TGTGCCAGCAGTTACAGGGGTTTGAACACTGAAGCTTTCTTT	CASSYRGLNTEAFF
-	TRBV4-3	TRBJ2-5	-	TGCGCCAGCAGCCAAGATAGTAGGGGGGAGACCCAGTACTTC	CASSQDSRGETQYF
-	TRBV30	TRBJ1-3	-	TGTGCCTGGATTCAGGGGGGAAACACCATATATTTT	CAWIQGGNTIYF
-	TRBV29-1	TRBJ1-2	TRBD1	TGCAGCGCCTGGACAGGGGGAATAGGTGGCTACACCTTC	CSAWTGGIGGYTF
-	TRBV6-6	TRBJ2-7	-	TGTGCCAGCAGCCCTCCCGCAGGGGGGACATACGAGCAGTACTTC	CASSPPAGGTYEQYF
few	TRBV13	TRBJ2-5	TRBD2	TGTGCCAGCAGTCGACTAGCAGACGAGACCCAGTACTTC	CASSRLADETQYF
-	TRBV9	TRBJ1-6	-	TGTGCCAGCAGCGTAGGGACTCACCCAGGTTCACCCCTCCACTTT	CASSVGTHPGSPLHF
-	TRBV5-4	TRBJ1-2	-	TGTGCCAGCAGCTTGGATTGGGAAGACTATGGCTACACCTTC	CASSLDWEDYGYTF
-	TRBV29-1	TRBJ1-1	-	TGCAGCGTTGAGTTGAGGGCCGAGAACACTGAAGCTTTCTTT	CSVELRAENTEAFF
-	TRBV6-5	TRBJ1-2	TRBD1	TGTGCCAGCAGCTCACAGGGGCGCAGGTATGGCTACACCTTC	CASSSQGRRYGYTF
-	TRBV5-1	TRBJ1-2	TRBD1	TGCGCCAGCAGCTTGGCTAGTGACAGGGAGGGCTACACCTTC	CASSLASDREGYTF
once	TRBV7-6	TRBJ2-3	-	TGTGCCAGCACACCACACTGGGGGGATACGCAGTATTTT	CASTPHWGDTQYF
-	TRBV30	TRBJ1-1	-	TGTGCCTGGAGCCCCTCCAGGCCCACTGAAGCTTTCTTT	CAWSPSRPTEAFF
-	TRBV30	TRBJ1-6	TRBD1	TGTGCCTGGAGTGTAGTGACAGGGAATTCACCCCTCCACTTT	CAWSVVTGNSPLHF
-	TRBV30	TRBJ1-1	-	TGTGCCTGGAGTGGGAGGACTGAAGCTTTCTTT	CAWSGRTEAFF